The clone carrying this T cell receptor (beta chain) was counted between two and nine times. Its antigen is unknown. The primer mix had 60 Vbeta and 13 Jbeta primers. Assay used: immunoSEQ multiplex PCR; TCRdb lists only in-frame clones, some missing. The data show more than 130,000 clones, about 82% seen once. This entry comes from a study of cytomegalovirus exposure and HLA in healthy donors. General study points: Researchers counted 180 or so TCR beta chains as cytomegalovirus-associated.

This CDR3 spans 15 amino acids. Germline V gives CDR1 MGHRA, CDR2 YSYEKL. Trimming shortened V by 1 base and J by 6 bases, and 10 bases separated the two germline ends. Sequenced sample: PBMCs. The receptor's source is a man between 25 and 39 years old in good health and CMV-seronegative. The chain combines TRBV4-1 with TRBJ1-6; the D is unclear. The CDR3 DNA reads TGCGCCAGCAGCCAAGGATGGGGAGGTAATTCACCCCTCCACTTT. Protein product: CASSQGWGGNSPLHF.